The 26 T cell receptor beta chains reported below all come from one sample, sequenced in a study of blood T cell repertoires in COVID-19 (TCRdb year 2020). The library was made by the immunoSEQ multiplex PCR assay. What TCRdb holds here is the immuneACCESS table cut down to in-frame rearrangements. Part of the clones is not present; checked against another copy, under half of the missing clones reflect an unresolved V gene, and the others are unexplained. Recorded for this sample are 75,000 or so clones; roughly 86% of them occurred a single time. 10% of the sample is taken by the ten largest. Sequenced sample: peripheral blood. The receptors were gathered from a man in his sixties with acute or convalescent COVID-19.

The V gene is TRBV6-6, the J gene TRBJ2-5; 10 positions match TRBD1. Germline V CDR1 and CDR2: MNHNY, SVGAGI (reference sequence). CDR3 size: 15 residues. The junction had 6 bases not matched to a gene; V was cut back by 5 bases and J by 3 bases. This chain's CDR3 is CASSKPGTGEETQYF. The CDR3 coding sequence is TGTGCCAGCAGTAAACCCGGGACAGGGGAAGAGACCCAGTACTTC.

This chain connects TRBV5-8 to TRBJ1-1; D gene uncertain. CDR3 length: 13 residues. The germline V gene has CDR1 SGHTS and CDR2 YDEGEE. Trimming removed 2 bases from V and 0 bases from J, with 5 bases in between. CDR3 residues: CASSLQLNTEAFF. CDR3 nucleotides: TGTGCCAGCAGCTTACAACTGAACACTGAAGCTTTCTTT.

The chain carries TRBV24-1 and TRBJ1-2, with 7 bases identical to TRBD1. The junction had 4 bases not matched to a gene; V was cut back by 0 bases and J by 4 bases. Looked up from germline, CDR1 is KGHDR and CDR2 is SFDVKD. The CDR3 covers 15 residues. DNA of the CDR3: TGTGCCACCAGTGATTTGCGACAGGGAGCCTATGGCTACACCTTC. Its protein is CATSDLRQGAYGYTF.

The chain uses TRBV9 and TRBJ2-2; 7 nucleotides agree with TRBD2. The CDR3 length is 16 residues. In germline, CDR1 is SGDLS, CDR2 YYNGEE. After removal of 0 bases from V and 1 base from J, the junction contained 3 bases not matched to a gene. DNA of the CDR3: TGTGCCAGCAGCGTAGATGGCGGGAGGAACACCGGGGAGCTGTTTTTT. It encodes CASSVDGGRNTGELFF. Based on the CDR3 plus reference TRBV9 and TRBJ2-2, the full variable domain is DSGVTQTPKHLITATGQRVTLRCSPRSGDLSVYWYQQSLDQGLQFLIQYYNGEERAKGNILERFSAQQFPDLHSELNLSSLELGDSALYFCASSVDGGRNTGELFFGEGSRLTVL.

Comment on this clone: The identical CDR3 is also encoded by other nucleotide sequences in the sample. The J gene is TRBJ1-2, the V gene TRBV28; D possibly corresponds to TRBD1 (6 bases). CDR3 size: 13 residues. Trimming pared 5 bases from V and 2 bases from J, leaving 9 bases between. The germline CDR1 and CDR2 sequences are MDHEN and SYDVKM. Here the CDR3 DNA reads TGTGCCAGCAGTCCCGGACAGAACTATGGCTACACCTTC. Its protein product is CASSPGQNYGYTF.

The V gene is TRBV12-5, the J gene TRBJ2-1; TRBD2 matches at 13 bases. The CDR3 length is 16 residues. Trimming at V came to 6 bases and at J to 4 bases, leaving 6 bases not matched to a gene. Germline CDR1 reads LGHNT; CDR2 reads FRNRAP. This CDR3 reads CASGSGLAGAYNEQFF. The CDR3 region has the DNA TGTGCTAGTGGATCCGGACTAGCGGGAGCATACAATGAGCAGTTCTTC.

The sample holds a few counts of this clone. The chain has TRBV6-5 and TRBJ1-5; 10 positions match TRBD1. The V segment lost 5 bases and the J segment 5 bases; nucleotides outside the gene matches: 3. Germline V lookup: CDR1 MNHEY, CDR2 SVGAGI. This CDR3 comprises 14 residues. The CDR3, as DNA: TGTGCCAGCAGTCGGACAGGGGGGGATCAGCCCCAGCATTTT. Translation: CASSRTGGDQPQHF.

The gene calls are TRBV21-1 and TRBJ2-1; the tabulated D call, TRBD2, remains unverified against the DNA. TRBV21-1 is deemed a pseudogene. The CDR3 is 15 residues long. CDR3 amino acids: CARDRVCGVYNEQFF. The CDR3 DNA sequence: TGTGCCAGAGATCGGGTTTGCGGTGTCTACAATGAGCAGTTCTTC.

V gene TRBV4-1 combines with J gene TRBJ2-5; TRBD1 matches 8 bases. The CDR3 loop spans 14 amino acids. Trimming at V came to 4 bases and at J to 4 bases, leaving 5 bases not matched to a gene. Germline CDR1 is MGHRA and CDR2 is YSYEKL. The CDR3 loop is CASSLQGASETQYF. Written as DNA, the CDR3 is TGCGCCAGCAGCCTTCAGGGGGCTTCAGAGACCCAGTACTTC.

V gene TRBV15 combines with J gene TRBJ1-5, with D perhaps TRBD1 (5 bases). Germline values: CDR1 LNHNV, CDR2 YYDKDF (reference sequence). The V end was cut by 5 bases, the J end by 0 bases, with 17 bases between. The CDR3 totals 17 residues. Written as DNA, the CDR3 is TGTGCCACCAGCTCTCCGATGGGGCAGTCTAGCAATCAGCCCCAGCATTTT. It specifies CATSSPMGQSSNQPQHF.

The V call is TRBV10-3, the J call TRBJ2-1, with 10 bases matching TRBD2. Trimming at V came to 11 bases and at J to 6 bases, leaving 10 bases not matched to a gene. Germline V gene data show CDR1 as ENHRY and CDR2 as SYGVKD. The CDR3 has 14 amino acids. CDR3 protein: CACKAGGKGNEQFF. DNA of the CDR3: TGTGCCTGTAAAGCGGGGGGGAAAGGCAATGAGCAGTTCTTC.

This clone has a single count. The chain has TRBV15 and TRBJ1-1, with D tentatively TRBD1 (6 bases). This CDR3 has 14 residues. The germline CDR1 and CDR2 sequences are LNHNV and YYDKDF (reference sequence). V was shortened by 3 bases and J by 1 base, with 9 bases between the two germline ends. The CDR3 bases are TGTGCCACCAGCAGGAGGACAGAGAACACTGAAGCTTTCTTT. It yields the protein CATSRRTENTEAFF.

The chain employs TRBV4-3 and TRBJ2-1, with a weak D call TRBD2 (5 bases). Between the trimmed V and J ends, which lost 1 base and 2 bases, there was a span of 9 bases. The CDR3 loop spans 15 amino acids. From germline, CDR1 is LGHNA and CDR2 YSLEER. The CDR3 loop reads CASSQGAGPYNEQFF. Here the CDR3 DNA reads TGCGCCAGCAGCCAAGGGGCGGGTCCCTACAATGAGCAGTTCTTC.

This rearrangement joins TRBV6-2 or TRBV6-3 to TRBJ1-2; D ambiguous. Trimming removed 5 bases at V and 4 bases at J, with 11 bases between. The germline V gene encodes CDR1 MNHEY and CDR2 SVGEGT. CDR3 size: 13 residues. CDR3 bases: TGTGCCAGCAGTGAGACTGAAGGCTATGGCTACACCTTC. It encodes CASSETEGYGYTF.

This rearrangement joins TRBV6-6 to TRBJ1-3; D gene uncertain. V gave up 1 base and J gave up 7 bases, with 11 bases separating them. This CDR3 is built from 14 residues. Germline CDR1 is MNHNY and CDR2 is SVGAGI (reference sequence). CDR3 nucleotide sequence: TGTGCCAGCAGTTACTATGGGAGTTGGAACACCATATATTTT. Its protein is CASSYYGSWNTIYF.

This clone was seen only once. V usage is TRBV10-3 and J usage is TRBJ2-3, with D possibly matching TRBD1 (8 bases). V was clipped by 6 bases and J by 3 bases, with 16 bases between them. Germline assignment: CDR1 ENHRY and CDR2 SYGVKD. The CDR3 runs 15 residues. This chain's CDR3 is CAIRSGGGGTDTQYF. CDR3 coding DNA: TGTGCCATCAGGTCAGGGGGCGGGGGTACAGATACGCAGTATTTT.

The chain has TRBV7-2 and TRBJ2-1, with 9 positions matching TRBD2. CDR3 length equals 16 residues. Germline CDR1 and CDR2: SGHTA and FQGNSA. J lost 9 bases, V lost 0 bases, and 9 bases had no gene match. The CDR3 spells CASSLARGGGAGEQFF. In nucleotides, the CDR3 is TGTGCCAGCAGCTTAGCGCGAGGCGGGGGGGCCGGTGAGCAGTTCTTC.

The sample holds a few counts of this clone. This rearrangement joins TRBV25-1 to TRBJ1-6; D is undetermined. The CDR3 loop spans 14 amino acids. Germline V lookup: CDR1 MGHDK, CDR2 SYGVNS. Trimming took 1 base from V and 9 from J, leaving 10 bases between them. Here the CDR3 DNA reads TGTGCCAGCAGTGAATCTACCCATAGTTCACCCCTCCACTTT. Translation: CASSESTHSSPLHF.

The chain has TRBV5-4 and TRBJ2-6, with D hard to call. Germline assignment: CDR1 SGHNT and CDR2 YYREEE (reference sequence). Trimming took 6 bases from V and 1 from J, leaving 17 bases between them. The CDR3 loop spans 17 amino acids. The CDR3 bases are TGTGCCAGCACCCCCGCCGGGTCCAATTCTGGGGCCAACGTCCTGACTTTC. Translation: CASTPAGSNSGANVLTF.

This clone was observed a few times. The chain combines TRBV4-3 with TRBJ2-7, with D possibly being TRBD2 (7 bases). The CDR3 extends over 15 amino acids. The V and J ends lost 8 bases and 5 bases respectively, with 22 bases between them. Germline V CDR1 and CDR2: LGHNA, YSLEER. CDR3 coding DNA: TGCGCCAGCGGACGATCTCGGGGGGCGTTCGACGAGCAGTACTTC. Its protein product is CASGRSRGAFDEQYF.

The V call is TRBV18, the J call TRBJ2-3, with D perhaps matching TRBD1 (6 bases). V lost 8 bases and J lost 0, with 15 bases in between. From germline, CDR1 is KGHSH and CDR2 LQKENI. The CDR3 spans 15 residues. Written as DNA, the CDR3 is TGTGCCAGCGCAAGACAGGTTACTAGCACAGATACGCAGTATTTT. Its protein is CASARQVTSTDTQYF.

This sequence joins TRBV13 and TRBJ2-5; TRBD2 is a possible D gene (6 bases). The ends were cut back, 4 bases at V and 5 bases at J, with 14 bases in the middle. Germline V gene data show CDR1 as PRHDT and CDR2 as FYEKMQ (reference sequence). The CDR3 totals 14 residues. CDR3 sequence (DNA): TGTGCCAGCAGCTCTAGCGTTTCGGAGGAGACCCAGTACTTC. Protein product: CASSSSVSEETQYF.

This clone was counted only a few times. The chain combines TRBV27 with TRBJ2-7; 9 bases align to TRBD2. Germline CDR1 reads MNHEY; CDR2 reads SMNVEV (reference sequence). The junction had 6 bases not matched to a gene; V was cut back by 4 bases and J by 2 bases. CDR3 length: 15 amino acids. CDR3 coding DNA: TGTGCCAGCAGTTCCCGACTAGCGGATACCTACGAGCAGTACTTC. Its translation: CASSSRLADTYEQYF.

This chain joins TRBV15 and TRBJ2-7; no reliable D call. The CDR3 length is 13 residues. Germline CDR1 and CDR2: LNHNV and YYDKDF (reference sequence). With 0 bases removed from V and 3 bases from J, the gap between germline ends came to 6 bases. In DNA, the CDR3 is TGTGCCACCAGCAGAGATGTCCTCTACGAGCAGTACTTC. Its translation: CATSRDVLYEQYF.

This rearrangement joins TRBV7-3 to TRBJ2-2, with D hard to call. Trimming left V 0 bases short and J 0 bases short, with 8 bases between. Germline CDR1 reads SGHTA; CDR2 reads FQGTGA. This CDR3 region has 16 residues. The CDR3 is CASSLTRGPNTGELFF. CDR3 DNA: TGTGCCAGCAGCTTAACTAGAGGTCCGAACACCGGGGAGCTGTTTTTT.

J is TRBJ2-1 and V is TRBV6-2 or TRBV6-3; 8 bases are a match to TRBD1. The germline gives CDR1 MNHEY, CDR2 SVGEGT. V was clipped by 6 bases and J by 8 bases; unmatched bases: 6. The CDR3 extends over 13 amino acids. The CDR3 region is CASSRDRRYEQFF. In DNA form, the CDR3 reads TGTGCCAGCAGCAGGGACAGGAGGTATGAGCAGTTCTTC.